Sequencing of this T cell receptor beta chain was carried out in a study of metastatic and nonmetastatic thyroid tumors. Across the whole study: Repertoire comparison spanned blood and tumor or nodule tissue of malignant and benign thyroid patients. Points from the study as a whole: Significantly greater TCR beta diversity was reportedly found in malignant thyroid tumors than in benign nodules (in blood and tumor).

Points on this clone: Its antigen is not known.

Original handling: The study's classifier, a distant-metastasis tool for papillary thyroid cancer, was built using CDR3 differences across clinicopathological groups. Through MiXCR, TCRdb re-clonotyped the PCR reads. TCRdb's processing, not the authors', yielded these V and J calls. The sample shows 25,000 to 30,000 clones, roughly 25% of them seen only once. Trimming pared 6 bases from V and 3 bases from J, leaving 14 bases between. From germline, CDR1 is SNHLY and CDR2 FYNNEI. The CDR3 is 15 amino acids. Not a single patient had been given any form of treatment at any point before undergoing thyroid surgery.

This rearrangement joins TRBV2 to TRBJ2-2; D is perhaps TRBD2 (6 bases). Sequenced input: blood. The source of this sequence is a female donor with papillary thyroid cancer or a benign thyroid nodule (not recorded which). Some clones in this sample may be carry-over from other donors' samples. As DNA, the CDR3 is TGTGCCAGCAGGCCGGGACTGGGAGACACCGGGGAGCTGTTTTTT. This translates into CASRPGLGDTGELFF.